The TCR beta chain described here comes from a study of blood T cells in healthy people across ages. At the level of the study: Per two T cells, about one barcoded beta molecule was captured through template switching.

Germline loops: CDR1 SGHAT, CDR2 FQNNGV. The J segment lost 4 bases and the V segment lost 4 bases, leaving 11 bases of the junction unmatched. The CDR3 covers 16 residues. Study-wide results and limits: Compared with aged donors, long-lived donors showed fewer expanded clones, suggesting selection.

On this clonotype: The antigen remains unidentified.

Primers used in a second PCR of about 6 to 11 cycles were a sample-barcoded 5' primer and a J-beta primer mix. MiXCR, run by TCRdb on the 5' RACE reads, gives a single entry per CDR3 protein. The sample carries about 670,000 distinct CDR3 sequences, around two fifths recorded once. V and J are TRBV11-2 and TRBJ2-5; 8 bases line up with TRBD2. Sequenced input: blood. The sequence was collected from a man older than 75 in good health. The CDR3 region is CASSSGTRQYRETQYF. The DNA of the CDR3 is TGTGCCAGCAGCTCCGGGACTAGACAGTACCGAGAGACCCAGTACTTC.